The clone carrying this T cell receptor beta chain was observed once. Antigen: not known. The record originates from a study of OX40 agonist ivuxolimab in advanced cancers. Notes on the study in general: In general, CD8+ T cells held more expanded clones than CD4+ did, on average.

TCRdb's table, derived via immunoSEQ multiplex PCR, lists solely in-frame clones and lacks some. Of about 63,000 clones in the sample, roughly 91% were seen once. V gave up 4 bases and J gave up 5 bases; unmatched junction bases: 19. The V gene's germline CDR1 is SGHVS and CDR2 FQNEAQ. CDR3 length equals 19 residues. The sample in question was CD4+ or CD8+ T cells sorted from blood, obtained in a trial of the OX40 agonist ivuxolimab. The clonotype was recovered from an adult with an advanced solid tumor such as melanoma, head and neck, liver or kidney cancer. This chain uses TRBV7-8 with TRBJ2-1; 8 bases fit TRBD1. The CDR3 loop reads CASSSVGWTGKIGDNEQFF. CDR3 bases: TGTGCCAGCAGCTCAGTGGGATGGACAGGGAAAATTGGGGACAATGAGCAGTTCTTC. Together with reference TRBV7-8 and TRBJ2-1, the CDR3 gives the full variable domain: GAGVSQSPRYKVAKRGQDVALRCDPISGHVSLFWYQQALGQGPEFLTYFQNEAQLDKSGLPSDRFFAERPEGSVSTLKIQRTQQEDSAVYLCASSSVGWTGKIGDNEQFFGPGTRLTVL.